One and the same sample provided the 27 T cell receptor beta chains below, sequenced in a study of technical replicates of blood from a handful of donors (dated by TCRdb to about 2017). Library creation used the immunoSEQ multiplex PCR assay. TCRdb took over this immuneACCESS table, retaining in-frame rearrangements with V and J assigned. Such tables are incomplete; in checked studies, under half of the missing clones stem from an unresolved V gene, and the remainder is unexplained. Across this sample there are tens of thousands of clones, with about 95% seen only once. The ten most abundant clones make up under 3% of the sample. Sequencing used PBMCs. The receptors were sampled from a human donor in good health. Some clones in this sample may be carry-over from other donors' samples.

This rearrangement joins TRBV5-1 to TRBJ2-3; D may be TRBD1 (7 bases). This CDR3 region has 16 residues. The germline CDR1 and CDR2 sequences are SGHRS and YFSETQ. V was pared by 0 bases and J by 3 bases, with 14 bases between. CDR3 nucleotides: TGCGCCAGCAGCTTGGCGCAGGGGGGCCCTACAGATACGCAGTATTTT. Translation: CASSLAQGGPTDTQYF. Full variable domain (missing parts from reference TRBV5-1 and TRBJ2-3): KAGVTQTPRYLIKTRGQQVTLSCSPISGHRSVSWYQQTPGQGLQFLFEYFSETQRNKGNFPGRFSGRQFSNSRSEMNVSTLELGDSALYLCASSLAQGGPTDTQYFGPGTRLTVL.

This chain joins TRBV4-2 and TRBJ2-3; D is undetermined. The CDR3 is 14 residues long. CDR1 is LGHNA and CDR2 is YNFKEQ in the germline V gene. Deletions cut 0 bases from V and 2 bases from J, with 6 bases between. CDR3 nucleotide sequence: TGTGCCAGCAGCCAAGAAAGACTCACAGATACGCAGTATTTT. Its protein product is CASSQERLTDTQYF.

The V and J genes are TRBV4-3 and TRBJ1-1; no definite D call. The CDR3 extends over 15 amino acids. Trimming took off 0 bases at V and 1 base at J, with 9 bases between the two ends. CDR1 and CDR2 (germline): LGHNA, YSLEER. As DNA, the CDR3 is TGCGCCAGCAGCCAAGATGCGGGAAAGAACACTGAAGCTTTCTTT. It codes for CASSQDAGKNTEAFF.

The V gene is TRBV7-2, the J gene TRBJ2-1; 8 bases are a match to TRBD2. The CDR3 covers 15 residues. The germline CDR1 and CDR2 sequences are SGHTA and FQGNSA. V shed 6 bases, J shed 4 bases, and the junction held 8 bases outside the gene matches. The DNA of the CDR3 is TGTGCCAGCAGTCCCGGGACTAGAGGGTACAATGAGCAGTTCTTC. It codes for CASSPGTRGYNEQFF.

V is TRBV5-1 and J is TRBJ2-3, with 7 bases matching TRBD1. The ends lost 4 bases at V and 0 bases at J; junction bases unmatched: 5. The CDR3 is 15 residues long. CDR1 and CDR2 (germline): SGHRS, YFSETQ. The CDR3 DNA reads as TGCGCCAGCAGCAGGGACAGCCCTAGCACAGATACGCAGTATTTT. This translates into CASSRDSPSTDTQYF.

The genes are TRBV5-8 and TRBJ1-1, with a tentative D call TRBD1 (5 bases). This CDR3 has 13 residues. Trimming removed 4 bases at V and 5 bases at J, with 12 bases between. Per germline, CDR1 SGHTS and CDR2 YDEGEE. CDR3 region: CASSQRGGTEAFF. DNA for the CDR3: TGTGCCAGCAGCCAAAGGGGCGGAACTGAAGCTTTCTTT.

The chain uses TRBV5-1 and TRBJ2-7; possibly TRBD2 for D (5 bases). Per the germline V gene, CDR1 is SGHRS and CDR2 is YFSETQ. V gave up 0 bases and J gave up 0 bases, with 7 bases separating them. This CDR3 is built from 14 residues. The DNA of the CDR3 is TGCGCCAGCAGCTTGGCCGGGATCTCCTACGAGCAGTACTTC. It encodes CASSLAGISYEQYF.

The rearrangement links TRBV6-5 to TRBJ1-1, with a possible D match to TRBD1 (6 bases). V was shortened by 7 bases and J by 4 bases, with 16 bases between the two germline ends. This CDR3 is built from 14 residues. Germline values: CDR1 MNHEY, CDR2 SVGAGI. CDR3 region: CASNYRGGLTEAFF. The CDR3 DNA follows: TGTGCCAGCAATTATCGGGGGGGCCTCACTGAAGCTTTCTTT.

The gene calls are TRBV5-1 and TRBJ2-3, with D possibly matching TRBD2 (6 bases). Germline V gene data show CDR1 as SGHRS and CDR2 as YFSETQ. The CDR3 has 15 residues. V was pared by 4 bases and J by 5 bases, with 17 bases between. The CDR3 region has the DNA TGCGCCAGCAGCCCGCGGGACTCAGGAGGAGATACGCAGTATTTT. This gives the protein CASSPRDSGGDTQYF.

V is TRBV7-3 and J is TRBJ2-1; 9 bases align to TRBD2. The germline V gene encodes CDR1 SGHTA and CDR2 FQGTGA. The CDR3 totals 13 residues. The V gene end was trimmed by 5 bases and the J gene end by 6 bases; junction bases not matched to a gene: 2. In DNA form, the CDR3 reads TGTGCCAGCAGCAGCGGGGGGTTCAATGAGCAGTTCTTC. The encoded protein is CASSSGGFNEQFF.

This rearrangement joins TRBV2 to TRBJ2-7; 7 nucleotides agree with TRBD1. V lost 6 bases to trimming and J lost 4 bases; unmatched junction nucleotides: 12. The CDR3 covers 15 residues. The V gene's germline CDR1 is SNHLY and CDR2 FYNNEI. CDR3 nucleotides: TGTGCCAGCAGGATGACACGGGACAGAACTTACGAGCAGTACTTC. Its translation: CASRMTRDRTYEQYF.

The rearrangement joins TRBV6-5 to TRBJ1-2; weak D call: TRBD1 (5 bases). Per germline, CDR1 MNHEY and CDR2 SVGAGI. The CDR3 has 15 amino acids. V lost 0 bases and J lost 7, with 15 bases in between. This CDR3 is CASSYSGGGVVGYTF. The CDR3 nucleotides read TGTGCCAGCAGTTACTCGGGGGGAGGGGTAGTTGGCTACACCTTC.

The chain links TRBV2 to TRBJ1-2; D is unresolved. Trimming took off 1 base at V and 2 bases at J, with 5 bases between the two ends. CDR1 is SNHLY and CDR2 is FYNNEI in the germline V gene. This CDR3 has 13 amino acids. CDR3 coding DNA: TGTGCCAGCAGTGAAGGAGGGAACTATGGCTACACCTTC. Protein: CASSEGGNYGYTF. The full variable domain, its missing parts supplied by reference TRBV2 and TRBJ1-2, is EPEVTQTPSHQVTQMGQEVILRCVPISNHLYFYWYRQILGQKVEFLVSFYNNEISEKSEIFDDQFSVERPDGSNFTLKIRSTKLEDSAMYFCASSEGGNYGYTFGSGTRLTVV.

The chain joins TRBV4-2 to TRBJ1-1; D may be TRBD1 (5 bases). Trimming removed 1 base from V and 2 bases from J, with 11 bases in between. Germline V lookup: CDR1 LGHNA, CDR2 YNFKEQ. This CDR3 comprises 15 residues. The CDR3 region has the DNA TGTGCCAGCAGCCAAGGGGGGAGGAGAAACACTGAAGCTTTCTTT. It encodes CASSQGGRRNTEAFF.

This clone showed up just once. The V and J genes are TRBV2 and TRBJ2-3, with TRBD2 matching 11 bases. Germline lookup yields CDR1 SNHLY and CDR2 FYNNEI. This CDR3 has 16 amino acids. J was trimmed by 3 bases and V by 4 bases; bases with no gene match: 6. The chain's CDR3 is CASSGGTSGVTDTQYF. CDR3 sequence (DNA): TGTGCCAGCAGTGGGGGGACTAGCGGAGTTACAGATACGCAGTATTTT.

The rearrangement links TRBV4-1 to TRBJ2-3, with D perhaps TRBD1 (5 bases). The germline gives CDR1 MGHRA, CDR2 YSYEKL. Trimming pared 2 bases from V and 2 bases from J, leaving 8 bases between. This CDR3 comprises 14 residues. The CDR3 spells CASSQQGNTDTQYF. The CDR3 DNA sequence: TGCGCCAGCAGCCAACAGGGAAACACAGATACGCAGTATTTT.

V gene TRBV9 combines with J gene TRBJ2-2; D is possibly TRBD2 (6 bases). Germline CDR1 is SGDLS and CDR2 is YYNGEE. This CDR3 is built from 14 residues. The V gene lost 3 bases and the J gene lost 7 bases, with 13 bases spanning the gap. CDR3 in DNA: TGTGCCAGCAGCGCGGGACTGCGGAGCGGGGAGCTGTTTTTT. This codes for CASSAGLRSGELFF.

V gene TRBV6-6 combines with J gene TRBJ2-3, with TRBD2 matching 12 bases. Germline loops: CDR1 MNHNY, CDR2 SVGAGI (reference sequence). V lost 6 bases to trimming and J lost 3 bases; unmatched junction nucleotides: 4. There are 15 residues in the CDR3. The CDR3 DNA is TGTGCCAGCAGGACCGGACTAGCGGGAACAGATACGCAGTATTTT. Protein sequence: CASRTGLAGTDTQYF.

This sequence joins TRBV19 and TRBJ1-2; TRBD1 matches at 7 bases. The V gene end was trimmed by 5 bases and the J gene end by 4 bases; junction bases not matched to a gene: 4. The CDR3 is 13 residues long. CDR1 and CDR2 (germline): LNHDA, SQIVND (reference sequence). The CDR3 DNA is TGTGCCAGTAGTCCACGGGACAGCTATGGCTACACCTTC. Translating it yields CASSPRDSYGYTF.

The chain has TRBV7-9 and TRBJ2-7; possible D gene TRBD2, 6 bases. Trimming cost V 0 bases and J 0 bases, with 12 bases left between them. This CDR3 spans 16 amino acids. The germline CDR1 and CDR2 sequences are SEHNR and FQNEAQ (reference sequence). The CDR3, as DNA: TGTGCCAGCAGCTTAGCCCCTGGAGGGAGCTCCTACGAGCAGTACTTC. Protein sequence: CASSLAPGGSSYEQYF.

The rearrangement joins TRBV9 to TRBJ1-3, with 9 bases matching TRBD1. The CDR3 consists of 16 residues. CDR1 is SGDLS and CDR2 is YYNGEE in the germline V gene. With V trimmed by 3 bases and J by 0 bases, 4 bases remained unmatched. The CDR3 DNA sequence: TGTGCCAGCAGCGCTAGACAGGGGGACTCTGGAAACACCATATATTTT. This sequence encodes CASSARQGDSGNTIYF. Filled out from reference TRBV9 and TRBJ1-3, the complete variable domain reads DSGVTQTPKHLITATGQRVTLRCSPRSGDLSVYWYQQSLDQGLQFLIQYYNGEERAKGNILERFSAQQFPDLHSELNLSSLELGDSALYFCASSARQGDSGNTIYFGEGSWLTVV.

DNA for the CDR3: TGCGCCAGCAGCTTGGGGACTAGCGCCGGGGAGCTGTTTTTT. Residues: CASSLGTSAGELFF. The chain couples TRBV5-1 to TRBJ2-2, with 9 nucleotides matching TRBD2. Losses at the gene ends were 0 bases for V and 6 bases for J; bases not matched to a gene: 0. The CDR3 loop spans 14 amino acids. The germline gives CDR1 SGHRS, CDR2 YFSETQ.

The chain recombines TRBV5-1 with TRBJ2-3; 16 positions agree with TRBD2. The CDR3 extends over 18 amino acids. V trimming: 5 bases; J trimming: 1 base; junction bases outside the gene matches: 7. The germline V gene encodes CDR1 SGHRS and CDR2 YFSETQ. The CDR3 loop reads CASSSPGTSGGGTDTQYF. CDR3 nucleotides: TGCGCCAGCAGTTCTCCCGGGACTAGCGGGGGGGGCACAGATACGCAGTATTTT.

Comment on this clone: One end of the junction varies from germline; a read error may be responsible. This chain uses TRBV2 with TRBJ2-7, with 14 bases identical to TRBD2. The CDR3 runs 12 residues. Germline V gene sequence: CDR1 SNHLY, CDR2 FYNNEI. The CDR3 protein is CASSDRGLAGGF. Written as DNA, the CDR3 is TGTGCCAGCAGTGATAGAGGACTAGCGGGGGGATTC.

The CDR3: CASRNSGGPYNEQFF. CDR3 sequence (DNA): TGTGCCAGTAGAAATAGCGGGGGCCCCTACAATGAGCAGTTCTTC. This chain joins TRBV19 and TRBJ2-1; 9 bases are a match to TRBD2. The CDR3 covers 15 residues. Germline-derived CDR1 and CDR2 are LNHDA and SQIVND (reference sequence). The trim removed 6 bases at V and 2 bases at J, leaving 5 bases unmatched.

The chain joins TRBV6-5 to TRBJ2-7, with a possible D match to TRBD1 (6 bases). Trimming shortened V by 0 bases and J by 5 bases, and 14 bases separated the two germline ends. The CDR3 contains 15 residues. The germline gives CDR1 MNHEY, CDR2 SVGAGI. CDR3 loop: CASSYSAQGTHEQYF. CDR3 in DNA: TGTGCCAGCAGTTACTCGGCTCAGGGGACCCACGAGCAGTACTTC.

This chain uses TRBV7-9 with TRBJ2-7; tentatively, D is TRBD2 (5 bases). The CDR3 loop spans 14 amino acids. V was trimmed by 2 bases and J by 3 bases, leaving 11 bases between them. Germline-derived CDR1 and CDR2 are SEHNR and FQNEAQ (reference sequence). DNA of the CDR3: TGTGCCAGCAGCTTAAATGACGGGGACTACGAGCAGTACTTC. This encodes CASSLNDGDYEQYF.